One sample yielded the 10 T cell receptor beta chains listed below, sequenced in a study of blood T cells in healthy people across ages. PCR was performed a second time for roughly 6 to 12 cycles using a sample-barcoded 5' primer and a J-beta primer mix. TCRdb re-derived calls from the 5' RACE reads in MiXCR, one entry per CDR3 protein. The sample has over 1,200,000 distinct CDR3 sequences, almost 60% seen once. Source material: blood. Source of these receptors: a young man in good health.

This clonotype was seen once. The chain uses TRBV7-9 and TRBJ1-5; 8 bases are shared with TRBD1. The V gene's germline CDR1 is SEHNR and CDR2 FQNEAQ (reference sequence). This CDR3 region has 19 residues. J was trimmed by 0 bases and V by 5 bases; bases with no gene match: 15. The CDR3 spells CASSAATGTGTNSNQPQHF. The CDR3 DNA reads TGTGCCAGCAGCGCGGCAACCGGGACAGGAACAAATAGCAATCAGCCCCAGCATTTT.

The chain uses TRBV28 and TRBJ2-1; TRBD2 aligns across 7 bases. CDR3 length: 14 amino acids. CDR1 and CDR2 from the germline V gene are MDHEN and SYDVKM. V lost 7 bases to trimming and J lost 3 bases; unmatched junction nucleotides: 6. CDR3 DNA: TGTGCCAGCACCAAGGGAGGGGTCTACAATGAGCAGTTCTTC. Protein: CASTKGGVYNEQFF.

This clonotype was observed a single time. This chain uses TRBV9 with TRBJ2-5, with a weak D call TRBD2 (7 bases). Germline values: CDR1 SGDLS, CDR2 YYNGEE. The CDR3 consists of 14 residues. V lost 2 bases and J lost 5, with 13 bases in between. CDR3 sequence (DNA): TGTGCCAGCAGCGTTAGGGGGGGCGGGGAGACCCAGTACTTC. Its translation is CASSVRGGGETQYF.

This clonotype was seen a handful of times. The chain has TRBV25-1 and TRBJ1-3, with a possible D match to TRBD1 (6 bases). Germline assignment: CDR1 MGHDK and CDR2 SYGVNS. The CDR3 is 15 amino acids. The V gene lost 3 bases and the J gene lost 2 bases, with 11 bases spanning the gap. The CDR3 coding sequence is TGTGCCAGCAGTGATTCTTCAGGGGCTGGAAACACCATATATTTT. It encodes CASSDSSGAGNTIYF.

The rearrangement links TRBV27 to TRBJ1-5; D gene ambiguous. Trimming removed 5 bases from V and 2 bases from J, with 7 bases in between. Germline V CDR1 and CDR2: MNHEY, SMNVEV (reference sequence). The CDR3 is made up of 13 amino acids. CDR3 sequence reads: CASSMTGNQPQHF. As DNA, the CDR3 is TGTGCCAGCAGTATGACGGGCAATCAGCCCCAGCATTTT.

This clonotype has a handful of counts. This chain joins TRBV20-1 and TRBJ2-7, with D unresolved. The CDR3 is 13 amino acids. The germline gives CDR1 DFQATT, CDR2 SNEGSKA (reference sequence). The V and J ends lost 5 bases and 0 bases respectively, with 11 bases between them. Written as DNA, the CDR3 is TGCAGTGCTGCCCGGGCCAACTCCTACGAGCAGTACTTC. It is translated as CSAARANSYEQYF.

The rearrangement joins TRBV6-1 to TRBJ2-7, with D possibly TRBD2 on 5 matching bases. CDR3 length: 15 amino acids. Trimming left V 1 base short and J 3 bases short, with 13 bases between. Germline V lookup: CDR1 MNHNS, CDR2 SASEGT. In DNA, the CDR3 is TGTGCCAGCAGTGAAGGAACCGGACGGGGCTACGAGCAGTACTTC. Protein: CASSEGTGRGYEQYF.

The chain couples TRBV20-1 to TRBJ2-1, with D tentatively TRBD1 or TRBD2 (5 bases each). The length of the CDR3 is 16 residues. Germline CDR1 DFQATT, CDR2 SNEGSKA (reference sequence). V was shortened by 0 bases and J by 10 bases, with 22 bases between the two germline ends. CDR3 region: CSARDMVDWDPYEQFF. The CDR3 coding sequence is TGCAGTGCTAGAGATATGGTGGACTGGGACCCCTACGAGCAGTTCTTC.

On this clonotype: At one end, the junction sequence differs from germline, possibly due to a read error. This chain links TRBV28 with TRBJ2-2; perhaps TRBD1 as D (6 bases). CDR3 length: 13 residues. Germline CDR1 is MDHEN and CDR2 is SYDVKM. The CDR3: CASKGVSTGELFF. The CDR3 DNA is TGTGCAAGCAAGGGGGTCAGCACCGGGGAGCTGTTTTTT.

This clonotype was picked up a small number of times. This chain connects TRBV20-1 to TRBJ1-2; 7 positions agree with TRBD1. V lost 5 bases and J lost 2; bases outside the gene matches: 5. This CDR3 is 13 amino acids long. Germline values: CDR1 DFQATT, CDR2 SNEGSKA (reference sequence). DNA of the CDR3: TGCAGTGCTCCGACAGGGCGGAACTATGGCTACACCTTC. Amino acid sequence: CSAPTGRNYGYTF.